These 17 T cell receptor beta chains were sequenced from one sample in a study of shared clonotypes between healthy human individuals. Sequencing used immunoSEQ multiplex PCR; TCRdb keeps in-frame clones, though not all of them. The table has 330,000 or so clones, approximately 79% seen once. Sequences were obtained from memory CD4+ T cells sorted from blood. Stated subset: CD45RA-negative fraction. These receptors all come from a man aged 30 to 39 in good health.

This clone appeared many times. The chain joins TRBV28 to TRBJ2-1; 7 bases match TRBD2. The CDR3 runs to 13 residues. With 6 bases clipped from V and 13 bases from J, the junction kept 12 bases outside the gene matches. CDR1 and CDR2 (germline): MDHEN, SYDVKM. As DNA, the CDR3 is TGTGCCAGCAGCCGCGGAGGGAGCGGGAAACAGTTCTTC. Residues: CASSRGGSGKQFF.

V gene TRBV2 combines with J gene TRBJ1-2; D possibly corresponds to TRBD1 (6 bases). The V and J ends lost 5 bases and 1 base respectively, with 17 bases between them. CDR3 length equals 16 residues. CDR1 and CDR2 from the germline V gene are SNHLY and FYNNEI. CDR3: CASSPQGGGLNYGYTF. The CDR3 coding sequence is TGTGCCAGCAGTCCCCAGGGTGGGGGCCTTAACTATGGCTACACCTTC.

This chain joins TRBV27 and TRBJ1-1; D unclear. Germline values: CDR1 MNHEY, CDR2 SMNVEV (reference sequence). Trimming shortened V by 2 bases and J by 0 bases, and 13 bases separated the two germline ends. CDR3 length: 16 residues. The CDR3 DNA reads TGTGCCAGCAGTTTAGGGAAGACTCTAATGAACACTGAAGCTTTCTTT. It encodes CASSLGKTLMNTEAFF.

This clone occurred a few times. The chain employs TRBV2 and TRBJ1-1; 7 bases map to TRBD1. Germline-derived CDR1 and CDR2 are SNHLY and FYNNEI. The CDR3 runs 14 residues. V shed 4 bases, J shed 0 bases, and the junction held 2 bases outside the gene matches. The CDR3 coding sequence is TGTGCCAGCAGTGCACAGGGGATGAACACTGAAGCTTTCTTT. Translating gives CASSAQGMNTEAFF.

The rearrangement joins TRBV18 to TRBJ2-2; 8 nucleotides line up with TRBD2. CDR1 and CDR2 from the germline V gene are KGHSH and LQKENI. With 0 bases clipped from V and 5 bases from J, the junction kept 5 bases outside the gene matches. There are 16 residues in the CDR3. Here the CDR3 DNA reads TGTGCCAGCTCACCACCGGGACTAGGATTTACCGGGGAGCTGTTTTTT. The encoded protein is CASSPPGLGFTGELFF.

J is TRBJ1-1 and V is TRBV5-6; D is possibly TRBD1 (6 bases). Germline-derived CDR1 and CDR2 are SGHDT and YYEEEE. The CDR3 sequence is 14 residues long. V was clipped by 1 base and J by 4 bases, with 11 bases between them. As DNA, the CDR3 is TGTGCCAGCAGCTTGACAGGGTCGGGCACTGAAGCTTTCTTT. Translation: CASSLTGSGTEAFF.

The genes are TRBV6-1 and TRBJ1-2; perhaps TRBD1 as D (6 bases). The CDR3 loop spans 12 amino acids. Trimming left V 5 bases short and J 7 bases short, with 11 bases between. Germline V CDR1 and CDR2: MNHNS, SASEGT. CDR3 sequence (DNA): TGTGCCAGCAGTTATGACAGGCGTGGCTACACCTTC. This sequence encodes CASSYDRRGYTF.

The V call is TRBV28, the J call TRBJ2-7; 10 bases are a match to TRBD2. Germline values: CDR1 MDHEN, CDR2 SYDVKM. This CDR3 region has 12 residues. V lost 8 bases, J lost 5 bases, and 3 bases stayed unmatched. This chain's CDR3 is CASGLAVDEQYF. DNA of the CDR3: TGTGCCAGCGGACTAGCGGTCGACGAGCAGTACTTC. Complete variable domain (other parts from reference TRBV28 and TRBJ2-7): DVKVTQSSRYLVKRTGEKVFLECVQDMDHENMFWYRQDPGLGLRLIYFSYDVKMKEKGDIPEGYSVSREKKERFSLILESASTNQTSMYLCASGLAVDEQYFGPGTRLTVT.

This clone was detected once. CDR3 loop: CASSPSERVDYGYTF. The DNA of the CDR3 is TGTGCCAGCTCACCGTCGGAGAGGGTGGACTATGGCTACACCTTC. The chain couples TRBV18 to TRBJ1-2; D is unresolved. The germline V gene encodes CDR1 KGHSH and CDR2 LQKENI. The V end lost 3 bases, the J end lost 3 bases, and 14 bases lay between the germline ends. This CDR3 comprises 15 residues.

This rearrangement joins TRBV7-3 to TRBJ2-3; D might be TRBD1 (5 bases). CDR3 size: 14 residues. The V gene's germline CDR1 is SGHTA and CDR2 FQGTGA. Between the trimmed V and J ends, which lost 5 bases and 2 bases, there was a span of 11 bases. CDR3 region: CASSEDIHTDTQYF. The CDR3 nucleotides read TGTGCCAGCAGCGAGGACATCCACACAGATACGCAGTATTTT.

The chain employs TRBV28 and TRBJ2-7; 9 bases align to TRBD1. Germline V gene data show CDR1 as MDHEN and CDR2 as SYDVKM. Trimming took 6 bases from V and 2 from J; bases not matched to a gene: 8. CDR3 length: 15 amino acids. DNA for the CDR3: TGTGCCAGCAGCCCGGGACAGGGTCATGCCTACGAGCAGTACTTC. Its translation: CASSPGQGHAYEQYF.

This clone was detected only once. The rearrangement joins TRBV5-4 to TRBJ2-3; 7 nucleotides align to TRBD1. The CDR3 runs to 16 residues. Losses at the gene ends were 4 bases for V and 2 bases for J; bases not matched to a gene: 10. Germline assignment: CDR1 SGHNT and CDR2 YYREEE (reference sequence). The CDR3 sequence: CASSTPTGDYTDTQYF. DNA of the CDR3: TGTGCCAGCAGCACACCAACAGGGGATTACACAGATACGCAGTATTTT.

The J gene is TRBJ1-1, the V gene TRBV30, with D hard to call. In germline, CDR1 is GTSNPN, CDR2 SVGIG (reference sequence). The CDR3 consists of 13 residues. The germline V and J ends were trimmed by 0 bases and 2 bases, with 7 bases remaining between them. In nucleotides, the CDR3 is TGTGCCTGGAGTGTAGGCAGAAACACTGAAGCTTTCTTT. This codes for CAWSVGRNTEAFF.

This chain joins TRBV11-2 and TRBJ2-1, with 7 bases lining up with TRBD2. CDR1 is SGHAT, CDR2 FQNNGV, per germline. J was trimmed by 3 bases and V by 4 bases; bases with no gene match: 3. The CDR3 spans 14 residues. The CDR3 DNA is TGTGCCAGCAGCTCACCTAGCGGCTACAATGAGCAGTTCTTC. Protein sequence: CASSSPSGYNEQFF.

The chain's CDR3 is CASSLPSGTGGFAEAFF. The CDR3 DNA sequence: TGTGCCAGCAGTTTGCCCTCTGGGACAGGGGGCTTCGCTGAAGCTTTCTTT. The chain recombines TRBV28 with TRBJ1-1; 12 bases align to TRBD1. From germline, CDR1 is MDHEN and CDR2 SYDVKM. This CDR3 has 17 amino acids. J lost 6 bases, V lost 3 bases, and 11 bases had no gene match.

J is TRBJ2-2 and V is TRBV9, with 11 bases that match TRBD1. Trimming at V came to 4 bases and at J to 5 bases, leaving 7 bases not matched to a gene. Per germline, CDR1 SGDLS and CDR2 YYNGEE. The CDR3 runs to 16 residues. CDR3 nucleotide sequence: TGTGCCAGCAGCAAAACCGGGACAGGGGGGACCGGGGAGCTGTTTTTT. Translated: CASSKTGTGGTGELFF.

This clone came up a few times. The V gene is TRBV7-8, the J gene TRBJ2-5; tentative D call: TRBD2 (6 bases). The CDR3 spans 15 residues. Germline V gives CDR1 SGHVS, CDR2 FQNEAQ. The germline V and J ends were trimmed by 1 base and 4 bases, with 13 bases remaining between them. DNA of the CDR3: TGTGCCAGCAGCTTAGAGGTTCTAGCGCTAGAGACCCAGTACTTC. Translated: CASSLEVLALETQYF.